This TCR beta chain was found in a study of cytomegalovirus exposure and HLA in healthy donors. Turning to this clone: The antigen is undetermined.

The study, taken as a whole, reports: Other equally common chains were less clonally expanded than HLA-associated TCR beta chains, a later analysis showed. Most observed TCR sequences were rare, whereas some public TCRs were detected in many donors. A later look showed TCR association rates differing by HLA locus, highest for DRB1 and lowest for HLA-C.

Use of 60 Vbeta and 13 Jbeta primers characterized the PCR. Assay used: immunoSEQ multiplex PCR; TCRdb lists only in-frame clones, some missing. Of 100,000 to 150,000 clones listed, around 74% are singletons. Germline V gene lookup returns CDR1 MNHNS and CDR2 SASEGT. The CDR3 has 15 amino acids. V was trimmed by 3 bases and J by 5 bases, leaving 16 bases between them. J is TRBJ1-2 and V is TRBV6-1; possible D gene TRBD1, 6 bases. This TCR was recovered from a male donor in good health and CMV-seronegative. Sequenced sample: PBMCs. The CDR3: CASSERTQGPYGYTF. The CDR3 nucleotides are TGTGCCAGCAGTGAGCGGACCCAGGGGCCTTATGGCTACACCTTC.